Detailed here is one T cell receptor beta chain. Its antigen remains unknown. The data are from a study of T cells expressing NK-cell markers. Libraries used 5'RACE template switching adding universal primer site and UMIs. TCRdb re-analyzed the 5' RACE reads; it lists each CDR3 protein once, without DNA. The sample has 350,000 to 400,000 distinct CDR3 sequences. Germline CDR1 and CDR2: SGHRS and YFSETQ. CDR3 length: 12 residues. Points from the study as a whole: Several donors' CD3+CD56-NKG2C+ cells were dominated by the same clonotypes.

This clonotype was sampled from a woman aged 45-59 years in good health. The gene calls are TRBV5-1 and TRBJ2-7; the D gene TCRdb calls, TRBD1, cannot be checked with no DNA. Sequences were obtained from blood T cells: a sorted CD56 or NKG2C T cell subset, CD4+ or CD8+ T cells, or bulk PBMC T cells (not recorded which). The CDR3 region is CASSYDRGEQYF. Together with reference TRBV5-1 and TRBJ2-7, the CDR3 gives the full variable domain: KAGVTQTPRYLIKTRGQQVTLSCSPISGHRSVSWYQQTPGQGLQFLFEYFSETQRNKGNFPGRFSGRQFSNSRSEMNVSTLELGDSALYLCASSYDRGEQYFGPGTRLTVT.